These 11 T cell receptor beta chains originate from one sample sequenced in a study of T cells in Graves' hyperthyroidism and ophthalmopathy. The source material, RNA transcripts, was used to amplify TCR beta CDR3 regions. When the TCR CDR3 underwent first-round RT-PCR, the HTBI primer set was used. TCRdb reprocessed the multiplex PCR reads with MiXCR, giving one entry per CDR3 protein. The sample contains hundreds of thousands of distinct CDR3 sequences, approximately 15% of which appear only once. The material sequenced was blood. The origin of the receptors is a woman aged 18 to 35 with Graves' hyperthyroidism.

This clonotype has at least ten counts. The chain recombines TRBV28 with TRBJ2-5, with a possible D match to TRBD2 (6 bases). The germline V gene has CDR1 MDHEN and CDR2 SYDVKM. Trimming took 2 bases from V and 3 from J, leaving 10 bases between them. The CDR3 is made up of 14 amino acids. The CDR3 DNA sequence: TGTGCCAGCAGTTTACTAGCGAAAAAAGAGACCCAGTACTTC. Translation: CASSLLAKKETQYF.

This clonotype was observed many times. The chain employs TRBV15 and TRBJ2-7; 7 nucleotides line up with TRBD1. V was clipped by 0 bases and J by 2 bases; unmatched bases: 10. Per germline, CDR1 LNHNV and CDR2 YYDKDF (reference sequence). The CDR3 is 17 residues long. The CDR3 nucleotides are TGTGCCACCAGCAGAGATCTTGCCTGGGACAGAACCTACGAGCAGTACTTC. Residues: CATSRDLAWDRTYEQYF.

The rearrangement joins TRBV6-2 or TRBV6-3 to TRBJ1-5; maybe TRBD1 (6 bases). The CDR3 extends over 15 amino acids. With 6 bases removed from V and 2 bases from J, the gap between germline ends came to 14 bases. From germline, CDR1 is MNHEY and CDR2 SVGEGT. The CDR3 DNA follows: TGTGCCAGCAGCGCGGACAGTATCGGCAATCAGCCCCAGCATTTT. It yields the protein CASSADSIGNQPQHF.

In its sample, this clonotype was seen many times. The chain is built from TRBV12-3 or TRBV12-4 and TRBJ2-5, with D unclear. Trimming pared 7 bases from V and 2 bases from J, leaving 11 bases between. The CDR3 totals 13 residues. CDR3 amino acids: CASNGWGQETQYF. The CDR3 nucleotides read TGTGCCAGCAACGGTTGGGGACAAGAGACCCAGTACTTC.

A few counts support this clonotype. The rearrangement joins TRBV3-1 to TRBJ2-2; no clear D gene. The CDR3 length is 15 residues. Trimming took off 1 base at V and 3 bases at J, with 9 bases between the two ends. Germline-derived CDR1 and CDR2 are LGHDT and YNNKEL (reference sequence). The CDR3 DNA reads TGTGCCAGCAGCCAAGGTCTAAAACACACCGGGGAGCTGTTTTTT. The encoded protein is CASSQGLKHTGELFF.

The chain couples TRBV4-1 to TRBJ2-7; 7 positions agree with TRBD2. The CDR3 totals 15 residues. The ends lost 5 bases at V and 4 bases at J; junction bases unmatched: 11. Germline V gene sequence: CDR1 MGHRA, CDR2 YSYEKL. CDR3 sequence reads: CASSLAASGGYEQYF. The CDR3, as DNA: TGCGCCAGCAGCTTGGCAGCTAGCGGAGGATACGAGCAGTACTTC.

The chain uses TRBV12-3 or TRBV12-4 and TRBJ1-2; D is perhaps TRBD1 (5 bases). The CDR3 spans 12 residues. Trimming removed 4 bases from V and 5 bases from J, with 8 bases in between. The chain's CDR3 is CASSSSGYGYTF. The CDR3 nucleotides are TGTGCCAGCAGTTCCTCAGGGTATGGCTACACCTTC.

The chain employs TRBV5-1 and TRBJ2-5; 13 bases are a match to TRBD2. Germline CDR1 reads SGHRS; CDR2 reads YFSETQ. With V trimmed by 0 bases and J by 4 bases, 3 bases remained unmatched. CDR3 length: 16 amino acids. Written as DNA, the CDR3 is TGCGCCAGCAGCTTGGGGGGACTAGCGGGGACAGAGACCCAGTACTTC. Protein product: CASSLGGLAGTETQYF.

The chain carries TRBV12-3 or TRBV12-4 and TRBJ2-7; 7 nucleotides agree with TRBD1. With 4 bases clipped from V and 2 bases from J, the junction kept 5 bases outside the gene matches. The CDR3 loop spans 14 amino acids. The CDR3 loop is CASSSADRPYEQYF. CDR3 DNA: TGTGCCAGCAGTTCGGCGGACAGGCCCTACGAGCAGTACTTC.

This clonotype was seen a few times. This chain connects TRBV19 to TRBJ2-7; the match to TRBD1 covers 7 bases. V lost 1 base to trimming and J lost 3 bases; unmatched junction nucleotides: 6. The CDR3 is 15 residues long. Germline V gene sequence: CDR1 LNHDA, CDR2 SQIVND (reference sequence). The CDR3 reads CASSIAGQPFYEQYF. CDR3 DNA: TGTGCCAGTAGTATAGCGGGACAGCCCTTCTACGAGCAGTACTTC. Using reference TRBV19 and TRBJ2-7 for the parts outside the CDR3, the full variable domain is DGGITQSPKYLFRKEGQNVTLSCEQNLNHDAMYWYRQDPGQGLRLIYYSQIVNDFQKGDIAEGYSVSREKKESFPLTVTSAQKNPTAFYLCASSIAGQPFYEQYFGPGTRLTVT.

The rearrangement joins TRBV19 to TRBJ1-3; tentative D call: TRBD1 (6 bases). CDR3 length: 17 amino acids. Trimming took off 6 bases at V and 0 bases at J, with 18 bases between the two ends. Germline V CDR1 and CDR2: LNHDA, SQIVND (reference sequence). CDR3 sequence reads: CASRGPGQLNSGNTIYF. CDR3 in DNA: TGTGCCAGTAGAGGACCGGGACAACTAAACTCTGGAAACACCATATATTTT. Drawing the rest from reference TRBV19 and TRBJ1-3, the complete variable domain is DGGITQSPKYLFRKEGQNVTLSCEQNLNHDAMYWYRQDPGQGLRLIYYSQIVNDFQKGDIAEGYSVSREKKESFPLTVTSAQKNPTAFYLCASRGPGQLNSGNTIYFGEGSWLTVV.